A selection of T cell receptor beta chains follows, all from one sample in a study of identical twins. One entry per CDR3 protein results from TCRdb running MiXCR on the 5' RACE reads. The table shows 200,000 to 300,000 distinct CDR3 sequences, with approximately 6.8% occurring only once. This sample was shared with a second study, whose subject was yellow fever vaccine responses in identical twins.

The sequenced sample was CD8+ T cells sorted from blood. All receptors come from a woman in her late teens or twenties in good health. Both conserved end residues are trimmed from each CDR3.

V	J	CDR3
TRBV15	TRBJ2-5	ATSSYREGETQY
TRBV12-3/TRBV12-4	TRBJ2-7	ASSPRTSGHEQY
TRBV10-3	TRBJ2-1	AITGGAYNEQF
TRBV28	TRBJ2-1	ASSLSGATYNEQF
TRBV5-6	TRBJ2-1	ASSPSTSGRYNEQF
TRBV5-6	TRBJ2-7	ASSYGRQYEQY
TRBV15	TRBJ2-2	ATSLAGGGTGELF
TRBV12-3/TRBV12-4	TRBJ1-5	ASSDDRGLQPQH
TRBV28	TRBJ2-1	AGGSYNEQF
TRBV12-3/TRBV12-4	TRBJ1-2	ASSPTGEGGYT
TRBV2	TRBJ2-2	ASRRWTGELF
TRBV3-1	TRBJ2-7	ASSQVTGYEQY
TRBV5-6	TRBJ2-1	ASSFGDSHQYEQF
TRBV6-5	TRBJ2-1	ASSPQTSGSYNEQF
TRBV7-9	TRBJ2-3	ASRTDTQY
TRBV28	TRBJ2-2	ASSFPRQGHGELF
TRBV4-2	TRBJ1-1	ASSQGVAGNTEAF
TRBV3-1	TRBJ2-5	ASSQDFVVGGRGAGETQY
TRBV27	TRBJ2-3	ASSLGGRHSDTQY
TRBV10-3	TRBJ2-1	AISEGRASSYNEQF
TRBV4-1	TRBJ2-7	ASSQDTSEGYEQY
TRBV6-5	TRBJ2-1	ASSYADEQF
TRBV19	TRBJ2-5	ASSKSREQTQY
TRBV27	TRBJ2-1	ASSLLTDRNNEQF
TRBV24-1	TRBJ2-3	ATSGTQGARVADTQY
TRBV13	TRBJ2-7	ASSLGLASEQY
TRBV19	TRBJ1-5	ASDDGPTNQPQH
TRBV20-1	TRBJ2-7	SARDNWAPYEQY
TRBV19	TRBJ2-1	ASSIFRYNEQF
TRBV27	TRBJ2-6	ATWSGANVLT
TRBV7-9	TRBJ2-5	ASSPLSGTEQETQY
TRBV12-3/TRBV12-4	TRBJ2-2	ASTLGNTGELF
TRBV27	TRBJ2-3	ASSWGGTRTDTQY
TRBV11-2	TRBJ2-1	ASSLYLSSYNEQF
TRBV11-2	TRBJ2-3	ASKAGVGTDTQY
TRBV27	TRBJ1-5	ASSRLYSNQPQH
TRBV7-9	TRBJ1-2	ASSPMKGGT
TRBV27	TRBJ2-7	ASSLYPSGVEQY
TRBV4-1	TRBJ2-1	ASSQVTGGDEQF
TRBV27	TRBJ2-7	ASRSGIALYEQY
TRBV4-1	TRBJ2-5	ASSQRRGPQETQY
TRBV25-1	TRBJ1-1	ASSLGMRAF
TRBV3-1	TRBJ2-4	ASSQENSKNIQY
TRBV20-1	TRBJ2-2	SARGPGWEAGELF
TRBV5-6	TRBJ2-1	ASSLEEFVYNEQF
TRBV7-6	TRBJ2-2	ASSPWLAGRVTGELF
TRBV12-3/TRBV12-4	TRBJ2-2	ASRPGQRNTGELF
TRBV5-5	TRBJ2-2	ASEQWANTGELF
TRBV6-1	TRBJ1-4	ASNRLETNEKLF
TRBV12-3/TRBV12-4	TRBJ2-7	ASSLGRASEQY
TRBV9	TRBJ2-3	ASSDAGGVTDTQY
TRBV19	TRBJ2-1	ASRITAAGGAEQF
TRBV4-1	TRBJ2-7	ASSQDDDRGLEQY
TRBV5-6	TRBJ2-5	ASSPDTSFQETQY
TRBV7-9	TRBJ2-2	ASSTRDSRENTGELF